These 3 T cell receptor beta chains came from one sample sequenced in a study of T cell repertoires in cytomegalovirus infection (dated by TCRdb to the late 2010s). The sequencer was an Illumina HiSeq 1500. TCRdb ran its own pipeline on the public reads, namely fastp trimming at Q25 and MiXCR clone calling, and kept in-frame beta chains. Records with the same CDR3 protein are collapsed into one entry carrying the most frequent genes and DNA. The sample table holds a few hundred thousand distinct CDR3 sequences, of which around 18% were seen once. The ten biggest clones cover approximately 10% of the sample. Specimen: PBMCs. These receptors were taken from a human donor in good health (CMV status not recorded). Some clones in this sample may be carry-over from other donors' samples.

This clonotype was observed many times. CDR3 DNA: TGTGCCAGCAGCTTAGTAGCCGGGAACACTGAAGCTTTCTTT. It codes for CASSLVAGNTEAFF. This chain uses TRBV7-8 with TRBJ1-1, with D uncertain. Germline V gives CDR1 SGHVS, CDR2 FQNEAQ. Between the trimmed V and J ends, which lost 1 base and 1 base, there was a span of 7 bases. The CDR3 is made up of 14 amino acids.

This clonotype was seen at least ten times. This chain uses TRBV12-3 or TRBV12-4 with TRBJ1-5; a weak D match, TRBD1 (5 bases). V was trimmed by 5 bases and J by 10 bases, leaving 15 bases between them. This CDR3 contains 13 residues. As DNA, the CDR3 is TGTGCCAGCAGTCCGCAGACAGACCTCCCCCAGCATTTT. Residues: CASSPQTDLPQHF.

With regard to this clonotype: This may come from a read error, since a much larger clone is one base off. The rearrangement joins TRBV7-2 to TRBJ1-1, with no clear D. The V and J ends lost 3 bases and 8 bases respectively, with 19 bases between them. The germline CDR1 and CDR2 sequences are SGHTA and FQGNSA. The CDR3 runs to 15 residues. CDR3 loop: CASSFEGASTNEAFF. The DNA for the CDR3 is TGTGCCAGCAGCTTCGAGGGAGCCTCGACGAACGAAGCTTTCTTT. The full variable domain, completed using reference TRBV7-2 and TRBJ1-1, is GAGVSQSPSNKVTEKGKDVELRCDPISGHTALYWYRQSLGQGLEFLIYFQGNSAPDKSGLPSDRFSAERTGGSVSTLTIQRTQQEDSAVYLCASSFEGASTNEAFFGQGTRLTVV.